This TCR beta chain came from a study of blood T cell repertoires in COVID-19. Looking at the study overall: Spain, Italy and the United States supplied samples that represented acute and convalescent COVID-19. T cells, B-cell-depleted T cells, or PBMCs supplied cDNA or gDNA.

The CDR3 extends over 13 amino acids. The V segment lost 6 bases and the J segment 6 bases; nucleotides outside the gene matches: 4. Germline values: CDR1 MNHEY, CDR2 SVGEGT. Only in-frame clones appear in the TCRdb table, and some are missing; sequencing was by immunoSEQ multiplex PCR. The sample has some 140,000 clones; around nine tenths are singletons. Sequenced sample: peripheral blood. The chain uses TRBV6-2 or TRBV6-3 and TRBJ1-2; 10 bases map to TRBD1. The sequence came from a man aged 50 to 60 with active or convalescent COVID-19. In DNA, the CDR3 is TGTGCCAGCAGCATCGGGACAGGGGATGGCTACACCTTC. Residues: CASSIGTGDGYTF.